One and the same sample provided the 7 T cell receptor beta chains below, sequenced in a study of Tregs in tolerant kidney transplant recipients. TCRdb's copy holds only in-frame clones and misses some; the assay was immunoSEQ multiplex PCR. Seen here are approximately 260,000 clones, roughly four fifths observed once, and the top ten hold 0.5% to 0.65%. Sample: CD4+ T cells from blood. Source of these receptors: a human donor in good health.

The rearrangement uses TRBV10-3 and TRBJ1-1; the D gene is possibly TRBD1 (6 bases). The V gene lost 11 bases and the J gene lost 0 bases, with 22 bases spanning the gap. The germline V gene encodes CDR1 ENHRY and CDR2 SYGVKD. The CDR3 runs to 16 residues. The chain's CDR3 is CAVRQGQGNLNTEAFF. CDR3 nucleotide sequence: TGTGCCGTAAGGCAGGGCCAGGGGAACCTGAACACTGAAGCTTTCTTT.

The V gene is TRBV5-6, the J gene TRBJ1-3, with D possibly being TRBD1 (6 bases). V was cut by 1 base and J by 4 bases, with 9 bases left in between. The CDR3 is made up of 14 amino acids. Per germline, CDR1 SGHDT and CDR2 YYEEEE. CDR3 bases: TGTGCCAGCAGCTTGCGGGGGGCAGGAAACACCATATATTTT. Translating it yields CASSLRGAGNTIYF. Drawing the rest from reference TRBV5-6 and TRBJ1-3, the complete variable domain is DAGVTQSPTHLIKTRGQQVTLRCSPKSGHDTVSWYQQALGQGPQFIFQYYEEEERQRGNFPDRFSGHQFPNYSSELNVNALLLGDSALYLCASSLRGAGNTIYFGEGSWLTVV.

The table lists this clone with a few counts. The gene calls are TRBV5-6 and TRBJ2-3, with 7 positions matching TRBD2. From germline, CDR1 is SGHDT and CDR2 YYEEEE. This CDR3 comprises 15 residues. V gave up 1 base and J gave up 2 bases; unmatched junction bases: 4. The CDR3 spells CASSLRGEPTDTQYF. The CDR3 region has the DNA TGTGCCAGCAGCTTGCGGGGGGAACCCACAGATACGCAGTATTTT.

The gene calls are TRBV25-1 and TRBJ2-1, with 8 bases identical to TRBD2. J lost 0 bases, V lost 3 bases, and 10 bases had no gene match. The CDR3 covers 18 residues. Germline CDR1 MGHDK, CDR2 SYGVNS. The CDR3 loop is CASSDLAGGRSSYNEQFF. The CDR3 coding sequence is TGTGCCAGCAGTGATCTGGCGGGAGGTAGAAGCTCCTACAATGAGCAGTTCTTC.

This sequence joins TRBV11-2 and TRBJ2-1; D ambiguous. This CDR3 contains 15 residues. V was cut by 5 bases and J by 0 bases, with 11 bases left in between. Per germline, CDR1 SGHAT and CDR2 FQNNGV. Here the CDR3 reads CASSLLRGSYNEQFF. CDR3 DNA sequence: TGTGCCAGCAGCCTTCTCCGCGGCTCCTACAATGAGCAGTTCTTC.

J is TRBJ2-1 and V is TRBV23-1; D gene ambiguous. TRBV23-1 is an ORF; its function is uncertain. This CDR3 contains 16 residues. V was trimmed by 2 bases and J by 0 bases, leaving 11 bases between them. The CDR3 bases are TGCGCCAGCAGTCAAGAGCCACACGACTCCTACAATGAGCAGTTCTTC. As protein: CASSQEPHDSYNEQFF.

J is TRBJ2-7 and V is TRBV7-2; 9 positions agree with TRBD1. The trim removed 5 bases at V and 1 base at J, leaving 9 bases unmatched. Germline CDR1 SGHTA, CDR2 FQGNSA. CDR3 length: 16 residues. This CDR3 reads CASSPSSDRGSYEQYF. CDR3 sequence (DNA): TGTGCCAGCAGCCCCTCGTCGGACAGGGGATCCTACGAGCAGTACTTC.